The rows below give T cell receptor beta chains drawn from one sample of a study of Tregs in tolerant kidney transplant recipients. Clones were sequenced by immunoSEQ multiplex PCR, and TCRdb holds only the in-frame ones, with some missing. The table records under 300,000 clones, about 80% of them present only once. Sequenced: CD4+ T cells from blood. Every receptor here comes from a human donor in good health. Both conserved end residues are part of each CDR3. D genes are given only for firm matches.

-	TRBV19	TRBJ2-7	CASRVTGTSYEQYF	TGTGCCAGTAGGGTCACCGGGACTTCCTACGAGCAGTACTTC
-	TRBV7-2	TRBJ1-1	CASSLGARNRETEAFF	TGTGCCAGCAGCTTAGGGGCTAGGAACAGGGAAACTGAAGCTTTCTTT
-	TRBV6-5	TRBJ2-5	CASSRGLVKETQYF	TGTGCCAGCAGCCGGGGACTTGTAAAAGAGACCCAGTACTTC
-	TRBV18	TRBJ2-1	CASSPLGRSEQFF	TGTGCCAGCTCACCACTGGGGAGAAGTGAGCAGTTCTTC
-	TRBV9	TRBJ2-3	CASSPGAFGTDTQYF	TGTGCCAGCAGCCCCGGGGCTTTCGGCACAGATACGCAGTATTTT
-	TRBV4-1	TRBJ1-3	CASSQVGGLVGNTIYF	TGCGCCAGCAGCCAAGTAGGGGGTTTAGTCGGGAACACCATATATTTT
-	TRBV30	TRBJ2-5	CAWTRVGETQYF	TGTGCCTGGACCAGAGTTGGGGAGACCCAGTACTTC
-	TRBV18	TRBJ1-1	CASFSGHQYTEAFF	TGTGCCAGCTTCTCGGGACACCAGTACACTGAAGCTTTCTTT
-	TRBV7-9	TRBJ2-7	CASSSYWTDGASYEQYF	TGTGCCAGCAGCTCCTATTGGACTGACGGGGCTTCCTACGAGCAGTACTTC
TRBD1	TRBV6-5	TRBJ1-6	CASSYQGAGSPLHF	TGTGCCAGCAGTTATCAGGGGGCCGGTTCACCCCTCCACTTT
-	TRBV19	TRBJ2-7	CASGTGTARYEQYF	TGTGCCAGTGGGACCGGGACGGCCCGCTACGAGCAGTACTTC
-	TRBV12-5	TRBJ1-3	CASGLERGSGGNTIYF	TGTGCTAGTGGTTTGGAACGGGGTTCGGGAGGAAACACCATATATTTT